Listed below are T cell receptor beta chains from one sample, sequenced in a study of vaccination effects on CD4 cells after COVID-19. Using immunoSEQ multiplex PCR, the repertoire was profiled, and TCRdb retains in-frame clones only, with some absent. This sample has 68,000 or so clones, with 80% found just once. Their antigen targets remain unknown. The starting material was CD4+ T cells from PBMCs cultured with SARS-CoV-2 spike peptides, obtained before COVID-19 vaccination. These receptors originate from a human donor who received a COVID-19 vaccine. Each CDR3 is given with its conserved first and last residue. Each record gives: clone size, D gene, V gene, J gene, CDR3 protein, CDR3 DNA. D genes are given only for firm matches. Clone sizes are given selectively: once, few, many, or a class where the clone is expanded.

NA,TRBD1,TRBV6-2/TRBV6-3,TRBJ1-5,CASSTSGQGYQPQHF,TGTGCCAGCAGCACGAGCGGACAGGGCTATCAGCCCCAGCATTTT
NA,TRBD1,TRBV30,TRBJ1-2,CAWSPATGATNYGYTF,TGTGCCTGGAGTCCCGCTACAGGGGCCACTAACTATGGCTACACCTTC
NA,TRBD1,TRBV4-1,TRBJ2-1,CASSQGGGTGRREQFF,TGCGCCAGCAGCCAAGGTGGAGGGACAGGGAGACGGGAGCAGTTCTTC
NA,NA,TRBV4-3,TRBJ2-5,CASSQDGEQQETQYF,TGCGCCAGCAGCCAAGATGGAGAACAGCAAGAGACCCAGTACTTC
NA,TRBD1,TRBV24-1,TRBJ2-1,CATSDLDRTGYRDEQFF,TGTGCCACCAGTGATTTGGACAGGACAGGGTACCGGGATGAGCAGTTCTTC
NA,NA,TRBV4-3,TRBJ1-3,CASSQDYAGGRIGSGNTIYF,TGCGCCAGCAGCCAAGATTATGCGGGGGGAAGGATCGGCTCTGGAAACACCATATATTTT
NA,TRBD1,TRBV11-2,TRBJ1-4,CASRIPRTGRTNEKLFF,TGTGCCAGCAGGATCCCTCGGACAGGGAGGACTAATGAAAAACTGTTTTTT
NA,NA,TRBV6-5,TRBJ1-2,CASSPIQGSGGYTF,TGTGCCAGCAGTCCCATCCAGGGATCGGGGGGCTACACCTTC
NA,NA,TRBV6-4,TRBJ2-3,CGGASTDTQYF,TGTGGAGGGGCTAGCACAGATACGCAGTATTTT
NA,NA,TRBV6-5,TRBJ2-6,CASSRTGAGANVLTF,TGTGCCAGCAGTCGGACGGGTGCGGGGGCCAACGTCCTGACTTTC
NA,NA,TRBV5-6,TRBJ1-3,CASSLESGNTIYF,TGTGCCAGCAGCTTGGAATCTGGAAACACCATATATTTT
NA,TRBD2,TRBV28,TRBJ2-2,CASSLSALAGGPGIAGELFF,TGTGCCAGCAGTTTATCCGCACTAGCGGGGGGACCAGGAATCGCCGGGGAGCTGTTTTTT
NA,NA,TRBV12-3/TRBV12-4,TRBJ2-5,CASSFDYETQYF,TGTGCCAGCAGTTTTGATTATGAGACCCAGTACTTC
NA,NA,TRBV2,TRBJ1-5,CASSAGQMYQPQHF,TGTGCCAGCAGTGCCGGACAGATGTATCAGCCCCAGCATTTT
NA,NA,TRBV7-9,TRBJ1-2,CASNQGSNYGYTF,TGTGCCAGCAACCAGGGATCTAACTATGGCTACACCTTC
NA,NA,TRBV14,TRBJ1-1,CASSPWAGNTEAFF,TGTGCCAGCAGCCCCTGGGCAGGGAACACTGAAGCTTTCTTT
NA,NA,TRBV11-2,TRBJ2-5,CASSLRIGGQETQYF,TGTGCCAGCAGCTTAAGGATTGGGGGGCAAGAGACCCAGTACTTC
once,TRBD1,TRBV3-1/TRBV3-2,TRBJ1-2,CASSQVFGTGPSGYTF,TGTGCCAGCAGCCAAGTATTCGGGACAGGGCCCTCAGGCTACACCTTC
NA,NA,TRBV19,TRBJ2-3,CASSSGGVSSTDTQYF,TGTGCCAGTAGTAGCGGGGGCGTATCTAGCACAGATACGCAGTATTTT
NA,NA,TRBV5-1,TRBJ1-1,CASSLGMLGDTEAFF,TGCGCCAGCAGCTTGGGCATGCTCGGAGACACTGAAGCTTTCTTT
NA,TRBD1,TRBV6-5,TRBJ1-3,CASAGGVIVGNTIYF,TGTGCCAGCGCAGGGGGAGTTATCGTTGGAAACACCATATATTTT
NA,TRBD1,TRBV18,TRBJ1-6,CASSPLDRGNSPLHF,TGTGCCAGCTCACCCTTAGACAGGGGGAATTCACCCCTCCACTTT
NA,NA,TRBV5-6,TRBJ2-3,CASSPSSGFSADTQYF,TGTGCCAGCAGCCCGTCGTCAGGGTTTAGCGCAGATACGCAGTATTTT
NA,NA,TRBV29-1,TRBJ1-1,CSVELNTEAFF,TGCAGCGTTGAACTGAACACTGAAGCTTTCTTT
NA,NA,TRBV5-1,TRBJ1-1,CASSATGSGTEAFF,TGCGCCAGCAGCGCTACAGGGAGTGGCACTGAAGCTTTCTTT
NA,NA,TRBV6-5,TRBJ1-3,CASERDGSSGNTIYF,TGTGCCAGCGAGAGAGACGGTAGCTCTGGAAACACCATATATTTT
NA,TRBD1,TRBV5-1,TRBJ2-3,CASSAGTGGWDTQYF,TGCGCCAGCAGCGCCGGGACAGGAGGGTGGGATACGCAGTATTTT
NA,TRBD1,TRBV6-1,TRBJ2-3,CASSDREGQGSVGTQYF,TGTGCCAGCAGTGACCGTGAGGGACAGGGGAGCGTCGGTACGCAGTATTTT
few,NA,TRBV6-1,TRBJ1-5,CASSEPPTSNQPQHF,TGTGCCAGCAGTGAACCCCCGACTAGCAATCAGCCCCAGCATTTT
NA,TRBD2,TRBV9,TRBJ2-5,CASSGGLAGSTGETQYF,TGTGCCAGCAGCGGAGGACTAGCGGGGTCAACCGGAGAGACCCAGTACTTC
NA,NA,TRBV2,TRBJ2-6,CASSSSSGANVLTF,TGTGCCAGCAGTAGCAGCTCTGGGGCCAACGTCCTGACTTTC
once,TRBD1,TRBV2,TRBJ1-5,CASSEEGTGGQPQHF,TGTGCCAGCAGTGAAGAGGGGACAGGGGGTCAGCCCCAGCATTTT
once,NA,TRBV7-9,TRBJ2-5,CASSLDRSAETQYF,TGTGCCAGCAGCTTAGATCGGTCGGCAGAGACCCAGTACTTC
NA,TRBD1,TRBV7-8,TRBJ2-3,CASSFRDRDPNTQYF,TGTGCCAGCAGCTTCCGGGACAGGGACCCCAATACGCAGTATTTT
NA,NA,TRBV19,TRBJ1-5,CASDRTRGHGQPQHF,TGTGCCAGCGACCGAACCCGTGGCCATGGTCAGCCCCAGCATTTT
NA,NA,TRBV6-1,TRBJ1-3,CASSEREFRNLVSGNTIYF,TGTGCCAGCAGTGAACGAGAGTTTCGAAACCTTGTCTCTGGAAACACCATATATTTT
once,NA,TRBV7-2,TRBJ2-2,CASSVVVSNTGELFF,TGTGCCAGCAGCGTTGTAGTATCGAACACCGGGGAGCTGTTTTTT
NA,NA,TRBV30,TRBJ1-3,CAWTGSGNTIYF,TGTGCCTGGACGGGATCTGGAAACACCATATATTTT
few,NA,TRBV7-3,TRBJ1-2,CASSLSGGNYGYTF,TGTGCCAGCAGCCTAAGCGGGGGCAACTATGGCTACACCTTC
NA,NA,TRBV29-1,TRBJ1-2,CSVAYGGVGYTF,TGCAGCGTCGCCTATGGAGGGGTTGGCTACACCTTC
few,NA,TRBV6-2/TRBV6-3,TRBJ1-5,CASSLRDQPQHF,TGTGCCAGCAGTCTCAGGGATCAGCCCCAGCATTTT
NA,NA,TRBV7-2,TRBJ1-2,CASSLEIWGYTF,TGTGCCAGCAGCTTAGAAATTTGGGGCTACACCTTC